A single sample gave rise to the 7 T cell receptor beta chains below, sequenced in a study of blood T cells in healthy people across ages (dated by TCRdb to the mid-2010s). Libraries came from 5' RACE. This sample was sequenced with an Illumina HiSeq 2500. A second roughly 7 to 12 cycle PCR used a sample-barcoded 5' primer and a J-beta primer mix. TCRdb reworked the public reads: Q25 trimming with fastp, MiXCR clone assembly, productive beta chains retained. Rows merge per CDR3 protein into single entries with the most common DNA and genes. Here the sample has about 400,000 distinct CDR3 sequences; 52% occur a single time. The ten biggest clones cover over 40% of the sample. What was sequenced was blood. The receptors originated from a man in his sixties in good health.

This clonotype was recorded only once. This chain uses TRBV20-1 with TRBJ2-4; no clear D gene. The germline V gene encodes CDR1 DFQATT and CDR2 SNEGSKA (reference sequence). V was clipped by 4 bases and J by 0 bases, with 13 bases between them. The CDR3 extends over 15 amino acids. CDR3 coding DNA: TGCAGTGCTATATGGGCCGGAATAGCCAAAAACATTCAGTACTTC. It yields the protein CSAIWAGIAKNIQYF.

The J gene is TRBJ2-1, the V gene TRBV7-3; 9 positions agree with TRBD2. The CDR3 length is 14 residues. V lost 2 bases to trimming and J lost 15 bases; unmatched junction nucleotides: 11. Germline V lookup: CDR1 SGHTA, CDR2 FQGTGA. CDR3 sequence (DNA): TGTGCCAGCAGCTTATCGGCTAGCGGGACGGGGAGGTTCTTC. It codes for CASSLSASGTGRFF.

This chain uses TRBV4-2 with TRBJ2-7, with D perhaps TRBD2 (6 bases). The CDR3 is made up of 16 amino acids. Trimming removed 0 bases from V and 0 bases from J, with 12 bases in between. Germline V gene data show CDR1 as LGHNA and CDR2 as YNFKEQ. CDR3 loop: CASSQDRRASSYEQYF. CDR3 nucleotide sequence: TGTGCCAGCAGCCAAGACCGGAGGGCGAGCTCCTACGAGCAGTACTTC.

CDR3 DNA: TGTGCCAGCAGCCTTCAGGGAGGGCAATACGAGCAGTACTTC. Translation gives CASSLQGGQYEQYF. The V call is TRBV3-1, the J call TRBJ2-5, with 7 bases identical to TRBD2. The assigned J gene may be wrong: the sequence end matches TRBJ2-7 better. The CDR3 spans 14 residues. The germline gives CDR1 LGHDT, CDR2 YNNKEL (reference sequence).

The J gene is TRBJ1-2, the V gene TRBV7-2, with D unresolved. The CDR3 is 14 amino acids. V shed 1 base and J shed 8 bases, with 14 bases lying between them. Germline CDR1 SGHTA, CDR2 FQGNSA. The CDR3: CASSLGGCGGGYTF. CDR3 nucleotides: TGTGCCAGCAGCTTAGGGGGTTGCGGTGGAGGCTACACCTTC.

On this clonotype: Given a much more abundant clone one base away, this may be a read error. V and J are TRBV20-1 and TRBJ2-3; 10 bases line up with TRBD2. Trimming took 6 bases from V and 4 from J; bases not matched to a gene: 10. Germline V CDR1 and CDR2: DFQATT, SNEGSKA (reference sequence). The CDR3 is 15 residues long. DNA of the CDR3: TGCAGTGCGAGAACCGGGACTAGCGACTCAGATACGCAGTATTTT. Its translation is CSARTGTSDSDTQYF.

This chain links TRBV20-1 with TRBJ2-5, with TRBD2 as a possible D gene (6 bases). Trimming stripped 1 base from V and 11 bases from J, with 14 bases between. Germline values: CDR1 DFQATT, CDR2 SNEGSKA (reference sequence). The CDR3 is 12 amino acids. The chain's CDR3 is CSARGGGPEQYF. CDR3 in DNA: TGCAGTGCTAGAGGGGGAGGTCCAGAGCAGTACTTC.